The rows below give T cell receptor beta chains drawn from one sample of a study of control samples from healthy donors and cancer patients. Assay: immunoSEQ multiplex PCR; the TCRdb copy retains only in-frame clones and omits some. The repertoire holds 50,000 to 65,000 clones, with around 93% as singletons. Sequenced material: PBMCs. These receptors originate from a man aged 30 to 39 with colorectal cancer. Both conserved end residues are part of each CDR3. The D gene is left open where the match is weak. Expanded clones are given a class, and other clones once, few, many or no size at all.

J	V	size	D	length	DNA	CDR3
TRBJ2-5	TRBV4-1	few	TRBD1	15	TGCGCCAGCAGCCAGGGGACAGGGGGCAGAGAGACCCAGTACTTC	CASSQGTGGRETQYF
TRBJ1-2	TRBV30	NA	NA	14	TGTGCCTGCCTCAACGGGAACCCTAACTATGGCTACACCTTC	CACLNGNPNYGYTF
TRBJ2-1	TRBV10-3	NA	NA	16	TGTGCCAGCGCCGACACAGGGACGGGGTCCTACAATGAGCAGTTCTTC	CASADTGTGSYNEQFF
TRBJ1-2	TRBV14	NA	NA	15	TGTGCCAGCAGCCAAGATCGAAGTTCGTTCTATGGCTACACCTTC	CASSQDRSSFYGYTF
TRBJ2-2	TRBV10-3	NA	TRBD2	17	TGTGCCATCCGCTCTAGCGGGGGACTAACGAACACCGGGGAGCTGTTTTTT	CAIRSSGGLTNTGELFF
TRBJ2-1	TRBV11-2	NA	TRBD2	16	TGTGCCAGCAGCCCCGCCCTAGCGGGGGGCTGGAATGAGCAGTTCTTC	CASSPALAGGWNEQFF
TRBJ2-7	TRBV5-6	NA	NA	13	TGTGCCAGCAGCTTCGGCCTTGGACACGAGCAGTACTTC	CASSFGLGHEQYF
TRBJ1-2	TRBV5-1	NA	TRBD1	13	TGCGCCAGCAACCCAGGGGGCAGGTATGGCTACACCTTC	CASNPGGRYGYTF
TRBJ1-5	TRBV5-6	NA	NA	14	TGTGCCAGCAGCGCCATGGAGAGCAATCAGCCCCAGCATTTT	CASSAMESNQPQHF
TRBJ1-1	TRBV4-3	once	TRBD1	16	TGCGCCAGCAGCCAGGGGTGGGACAGGGGAGGGACTGAAGCTTTCTTT	CASSQGWDRGGTEAFF
TRBJ2-2	TRBV23-1	NA	NA	15	TGCGCCAGCAGTCCGGGCTCGTTTGGCACCGGGGAGCTGTTTTTT	CASSPGSFGTGELFF
TRBJ2-7	TRBV5-1	NA	NA	17	TGCGCCAGCAGCTTGGCCCTTTGGGAGTCGGGGGCCCACGAGCAGTACTTC	CASSLALWESGAHEQYF
TRBJ1-5	TRBV11-2	NA	NA	13	TGTGCCAGCAGCTTAGAGTGGGATCAGCCCCAGCATTTT	CASSLEWDQPQHF
TRBJ1-5	TRBV19	NA	NA	12	TGTGCCAGTTTACAGGGCAATCAGCCCCAGCATTTT	CASLQGNQPQHF
TRBJ1-2	TRBV5-4	NA	TRBD1	13	TGTGCCAGCAGCTTGAACAGGGGGTATGGCTACACCTTC	CASSLNRGYGYTF
TRBJ2-3	TRBV29-1	NA	NA	15	TGCAGCGTTGCAACGGTAGTAGGTGCGACAGATACGCAGTATTTT	CSVATVVGATDTQYF
TRBJ2-3	TRBV11-2	NA	NA	14	TGTGCCAGCAACAAAGGAAGCAGCACAGATACGCAGTATTTT	CASNKGSSTDTQYF
TRBJ1-1	TRBV12-3/TRBV12-4	NA	NA	13	TGTGCCAGCAGTTGGACAGAGAGCACTGAAGCTTTCTTT	CASSWTESTEAFF
TRBJ2-7	TRBV6-6	NA	NA	17	TGTGCCAGCAGTCCATTTTCCGGGACACGAAGCTCCTACGAGCAGTACTTC	CASSPFSGTRSSYEQYF
TRBJ2-1	TRBV7-9	once	TRBD2	15	TGTGCCAGCAGCTTCGGACTAGCGGGGATGAATGAGCAGTTCTTC	CASSFGLAGMNEQFF
TRBJ2-2	TRBV24-1	NA	NA	13	TGTGCCACCCGACAGGCGGGGACCGGGGAGCTGTTTTTT	CATRQAGTGELFF
TRBJ2-7	TRBV7-2	NA	NA	15	TGTGCCAGCAGCTCGCGATTTCAGGGGTCCCCAAGGCAGTACTTC	CASSSRFQGSPRQYF
TRBJ1-1	TRBV3-1/TRBV3-2	once	TRBD1	16	TGTGCCAGCAGCCACGATACAGGGGCGCGGCCCACTGAAGCTTTCTTT	CASSHDTGARPTEAFF
TRBJ1-5	TRBV19	NA	NA	14	TGTGCCAGTAGTAAGGTCGGAGTAGATCAGCCCCAGCATTTT	CASSKVGVDQPQHF
TRBJ2-3	TRBV19	NA	TRBD1	14	TGTGCCAGTAGTGGGACAGGGGGCGCTTATACGCAGTATTTT	CASSGTGGAYTQYF
TRBJ1-4	TRBV5-1	NA	TRBD1	16	TGCGCCAGCAGCTTAAGGGGAAGGGGGCAAGATGAAAAACTGTTTTTT	CASSLRGRGQDEKLFF
TRBJ1-2	TRBV24-1	NA	NA	13	TGTGCCACCAGTGATCCCCAGGGTGGTGGCTACACCTTC	CATSDPQGGGYTF
TRBJ2-2	TRBV9	NA	NA	12	TGTGCCAGCAGCGTAGTCCCCGGGGAGCTGTTTTTT	CASSVVPGELFF
TRBJ2-2	TRBV5-1	NA	NA	13	TGCGCCAGCAGCAAGCAATACACCGGGGAGCTGTTTTTT	CASSKQYTGELFF
TRBJ2-7	TRBV30	NA	TRBD1	12	TGTGCCTGGCAGGGACAGGGACACGAGCAGTACTTC	CAWQGQGHEQYF
TRBJ1-1	TRBV4-3	NA	NA	14	TGCGCCAGCAGCCTATCGACAGGACACACTGAAGCTTTCTTT	CASSLSTGHTEAFF
TRBJ1-1	TRBV4-3	NA	NA	13	TGCGCCAGCAGCGTCCAGACCAACACTGAAGCTTTCTTT	CASSVQTNTEAFF
TRBJ2-3	TRBV5-1	NA	NA	14	TGCGCCAGCAGCACCCAAACTAGCACAGATACGCAGTATTTT	CASSTQTSTDTQYF
TRBJ1-2	TRBV30	NA	TRBD1	15	TGTGCCTGGAGTGTGTCTAGACAGGGGGTCGATGGCTACACCTTC	CAWSVSRQGVDGYTF
TRBJ1-6	TRBV9	NA	TRBD1	14	TGTGCCAGCGCAGGGGGCGCGAGGAATTCACCCCTCCACTTT	CASAGGARNSPLHF
TRBJ2-5	TRBV9	once	TRBD2	15	TGTGCCAGCAGCGAGCGGGAGGGTCCTCAAGAGACCCAGTACTTC	CASSEREGPQETQYF
TRBJ1-1	TRBV7-2	NA	NA	16	TGTGCCAGCAGCTTAAACGGGGGAAGGGGGAATACTGAAGCTTTCTTT	CASSLNGGRGNTEAFF